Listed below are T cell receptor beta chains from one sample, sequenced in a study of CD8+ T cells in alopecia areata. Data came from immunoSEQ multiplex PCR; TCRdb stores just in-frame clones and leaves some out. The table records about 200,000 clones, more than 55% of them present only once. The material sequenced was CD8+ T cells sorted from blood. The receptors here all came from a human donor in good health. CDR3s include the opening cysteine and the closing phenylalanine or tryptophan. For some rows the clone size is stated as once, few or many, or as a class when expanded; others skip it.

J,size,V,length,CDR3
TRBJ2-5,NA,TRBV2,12,CASSEGLETQYF
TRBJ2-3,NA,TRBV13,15,CASSSTSGVTDTQYF
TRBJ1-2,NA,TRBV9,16,CASSAGTVGGSDGYTF
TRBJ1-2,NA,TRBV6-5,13,CASGVWGSSGYTF
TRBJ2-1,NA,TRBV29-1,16,CSVEEGGPRYSNEQFF
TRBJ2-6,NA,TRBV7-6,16,CASSSGSVAGANVLTF
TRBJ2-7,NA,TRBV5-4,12,CASSVQGLEQYF
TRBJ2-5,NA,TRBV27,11,CASGPARDQYF
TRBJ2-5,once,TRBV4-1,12,CASSPRGETQYF
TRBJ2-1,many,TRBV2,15,CASSEGQFSYNEQFF
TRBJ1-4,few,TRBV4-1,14,CASSRGDRQEKLFF
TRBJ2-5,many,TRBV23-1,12,CASSQSRETQYF
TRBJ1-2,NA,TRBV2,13,CASMTWEGDGYTF
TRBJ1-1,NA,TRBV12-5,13,CASGPQENTEAFF
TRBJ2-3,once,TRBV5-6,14,CASSLALAGDTQYF
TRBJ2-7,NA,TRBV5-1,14,CASSGTGAADEQYF
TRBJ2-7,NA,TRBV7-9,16,CASSPGYGASWYEQYF
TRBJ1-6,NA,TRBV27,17,CASSLWGGLYTNSPLHF
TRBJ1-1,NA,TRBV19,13,CASSHPWGTEAFF
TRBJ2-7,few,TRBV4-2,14,CASSQVYGSGEQYF
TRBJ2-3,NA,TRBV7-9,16,CASSLFSLSSGDTQYF
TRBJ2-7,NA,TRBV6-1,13,CASSERSSYEQYF
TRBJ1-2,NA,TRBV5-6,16,CASSLSNVWDRVDYTF
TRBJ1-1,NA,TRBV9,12,CASSLRGAEAFF
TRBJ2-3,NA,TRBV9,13,CASSVVPPDTQYF
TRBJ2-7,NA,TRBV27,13,CASSWGGAYEQYF
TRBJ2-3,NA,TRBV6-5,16,CASSYSIQGGTDTQYF
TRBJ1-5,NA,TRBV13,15,CASSIRTGGNQPQHF
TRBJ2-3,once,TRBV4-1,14,CASSQQGVGDTQYF
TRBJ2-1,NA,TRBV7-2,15,CASSTSSGGYNEQFF
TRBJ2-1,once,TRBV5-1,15,CASSLVSGEYNEQFF
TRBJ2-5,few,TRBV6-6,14,CASSSSGSQETQYF
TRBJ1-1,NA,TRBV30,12,CAWRETNTEAFF
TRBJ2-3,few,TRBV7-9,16,CASSAWGLAPADTQYF
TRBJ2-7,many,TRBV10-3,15,CAISESETGSYEQYF
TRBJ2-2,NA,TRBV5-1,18,CASSLELAGGPNTGELFF
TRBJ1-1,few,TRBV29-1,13,CSVEWAWNTEAFF
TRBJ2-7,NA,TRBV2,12,CASRGSSYEQYF
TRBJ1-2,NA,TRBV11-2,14,CASSLGGFGYGYTF
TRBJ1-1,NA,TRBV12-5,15,CASGFSAGRNTEAFF
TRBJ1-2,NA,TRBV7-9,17,CASSLALGDVANYGYTF